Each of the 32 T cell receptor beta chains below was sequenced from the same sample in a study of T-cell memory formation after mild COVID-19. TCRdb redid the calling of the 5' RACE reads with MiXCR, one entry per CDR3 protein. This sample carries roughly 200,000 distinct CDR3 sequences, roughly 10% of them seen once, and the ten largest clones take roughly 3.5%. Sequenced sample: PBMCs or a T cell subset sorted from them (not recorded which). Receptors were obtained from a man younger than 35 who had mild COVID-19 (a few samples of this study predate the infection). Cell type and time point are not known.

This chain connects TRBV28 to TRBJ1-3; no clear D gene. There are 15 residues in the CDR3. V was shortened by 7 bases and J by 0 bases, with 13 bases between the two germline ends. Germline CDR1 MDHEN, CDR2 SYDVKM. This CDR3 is CASTLDRSSGNTIYF. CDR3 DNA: TGTGCCAGCACCCTGGACCGTTCCTCTGGAAACACCATATATTTT.

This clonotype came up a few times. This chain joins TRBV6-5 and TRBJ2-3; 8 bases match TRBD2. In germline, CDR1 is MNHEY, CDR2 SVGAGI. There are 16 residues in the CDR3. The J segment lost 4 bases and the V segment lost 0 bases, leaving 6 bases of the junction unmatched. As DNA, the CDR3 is TGTGCCAGCAGTTACTCGGGGCGGGGGGAGGCAGATACGCAGTATTTT. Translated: CASSYSGRGEADTQYF.

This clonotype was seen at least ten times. The CDR3 nucleotides are TGCAGTGCTAGAGATCCCAGTGGGGGGTTCAATTACGAGCAGTACTTC. Amino acids: CSARDPSGGFNYEQYF. This chain links TRBV20-1 with TRBJ2-7; D might be TRBD2 (6 bases). Germline lookup yields CDR1 DFQATT and CDR2 SNEGSKA (reference sequence). V gave up 0 bases and J gave up 4 bases, with 19 bases separating them. The CDR3 length is 16 residues.

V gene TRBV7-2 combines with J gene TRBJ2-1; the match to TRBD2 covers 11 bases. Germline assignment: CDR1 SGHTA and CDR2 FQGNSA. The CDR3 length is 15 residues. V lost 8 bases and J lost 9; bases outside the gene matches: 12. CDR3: CASLPGGLAGGEQFF. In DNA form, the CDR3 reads TGTGCCAGCCTCCCGGGAGGGCTAGCGGGGGGTGAGCAGTTCTTC.

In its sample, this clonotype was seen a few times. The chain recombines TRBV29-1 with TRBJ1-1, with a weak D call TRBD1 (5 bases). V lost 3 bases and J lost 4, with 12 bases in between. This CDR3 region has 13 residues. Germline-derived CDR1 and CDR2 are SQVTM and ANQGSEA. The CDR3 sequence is CSVEGRGGTEAFF. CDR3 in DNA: TGCAGCGTTGAGGGAAGGGGCGGCACTGAAGCTTTCTTT.

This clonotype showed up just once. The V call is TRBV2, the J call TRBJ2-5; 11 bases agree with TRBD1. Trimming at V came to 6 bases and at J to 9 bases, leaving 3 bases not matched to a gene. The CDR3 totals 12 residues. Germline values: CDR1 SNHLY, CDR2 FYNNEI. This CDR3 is CASRGTGGAQYF. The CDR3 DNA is TGTGCCAGCAGAGGGACAGGGGGAGCCCAGTACTTC.

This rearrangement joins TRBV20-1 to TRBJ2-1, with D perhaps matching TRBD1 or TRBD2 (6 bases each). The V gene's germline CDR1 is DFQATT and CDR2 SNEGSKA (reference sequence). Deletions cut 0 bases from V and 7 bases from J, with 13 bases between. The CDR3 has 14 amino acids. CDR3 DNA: TGCAGTGCTAGAGAGGTTCGGAGGGGGAATGAGCAGTTCTTC. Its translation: CSAREVRRGNEQFF.

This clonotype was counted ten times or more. The CDR3 reads CASTKTENTEAFF. CDR3 DNA sequence: TGTGCCAGCACCAAGACGGAGAACACTGAAGCTTTCTTT. The chain carries TRBV2 and TRBJ1-1; no definite D call. Trimming cost V 7 bases and J 1 base, with 10 bases left between them. Germline CDR1 is SNHLY and CDR2 is FYNNEI. CDR3 length: 13 amino acids.

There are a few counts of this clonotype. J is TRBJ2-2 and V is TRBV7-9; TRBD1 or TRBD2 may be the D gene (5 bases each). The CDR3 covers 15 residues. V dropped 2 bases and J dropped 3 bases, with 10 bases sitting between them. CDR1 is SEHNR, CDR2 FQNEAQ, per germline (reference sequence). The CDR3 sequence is CASSLHQGDTGELFF. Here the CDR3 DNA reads TGTGCCAGCAGCTTACACCAGGGAGACACCGGGGAGCTGTTTTTT.

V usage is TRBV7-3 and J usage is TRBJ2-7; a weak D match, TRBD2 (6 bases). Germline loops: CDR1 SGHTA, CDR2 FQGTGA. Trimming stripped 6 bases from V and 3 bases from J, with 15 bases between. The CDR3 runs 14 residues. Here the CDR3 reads CASSPGTGRYEQYF. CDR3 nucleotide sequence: TGTGCCAGCAGTCCCGGGACTGGTCGCTACGAGCAGTACTTC. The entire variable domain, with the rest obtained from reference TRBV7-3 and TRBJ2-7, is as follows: GAGVSQTPSNKVTEKGKYVELRCDPISGHTALYWYRQSLGQGPEFLIYFQGTGAADDSGLPNDRFFAVRPEGSVSTLKIQRTERGDSAVYLCASSPGTGRYEQYFGPGTRLTVT.

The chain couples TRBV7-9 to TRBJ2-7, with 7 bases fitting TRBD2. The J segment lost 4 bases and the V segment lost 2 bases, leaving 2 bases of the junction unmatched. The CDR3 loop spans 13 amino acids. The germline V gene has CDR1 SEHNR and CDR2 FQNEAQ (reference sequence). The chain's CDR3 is CASSLSGAYEQYF. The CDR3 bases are TGTGCCAGCAGCTTAAGCGGGGCGTACGAGCAGTACTTC.

CDR3 residues: CASSKGAAHIQYF. CDR3 sequence (DNA): TGTGCCAGCAGCAAGGGAGCGGCCCACATTCAGTACTTC. The genes are TRBV5-6 and TRBJ2-4; possibly TRBD2 for D (5 bases). There are 13 residues in the CDR3. CDR1 is SGHDT and CDR2 is YYEEEE in the germline V gene. V lost 4 bases, J lost 8 bases, and 13 bases lay in between.

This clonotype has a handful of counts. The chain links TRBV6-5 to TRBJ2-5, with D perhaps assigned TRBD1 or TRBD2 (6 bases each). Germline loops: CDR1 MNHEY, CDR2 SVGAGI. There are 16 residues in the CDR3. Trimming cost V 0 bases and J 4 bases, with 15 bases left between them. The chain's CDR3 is CASSYSSFTGAETQYF. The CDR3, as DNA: TGTGCCAGCAGTTACTCGAGCTTTACGGGGGCAGAGACCCAGTACTTC.

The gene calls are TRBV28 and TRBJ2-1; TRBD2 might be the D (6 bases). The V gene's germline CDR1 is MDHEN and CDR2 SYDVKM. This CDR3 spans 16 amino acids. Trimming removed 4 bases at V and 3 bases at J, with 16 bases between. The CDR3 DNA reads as TGTGCCAGCAGTTATGGAGGGGCGGGGCGCTACAATGAGCAGTTCTTC. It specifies CASSYGGAGRYNEQFF.

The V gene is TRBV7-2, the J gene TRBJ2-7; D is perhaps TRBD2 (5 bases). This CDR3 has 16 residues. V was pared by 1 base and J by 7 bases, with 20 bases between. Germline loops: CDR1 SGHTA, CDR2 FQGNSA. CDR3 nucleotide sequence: TGTGCCAGCAGCTTAGTTGAGGCGCCGACTATGGTAGAGCAGTACTTC. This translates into CASSLVEAPTMVEQYF.

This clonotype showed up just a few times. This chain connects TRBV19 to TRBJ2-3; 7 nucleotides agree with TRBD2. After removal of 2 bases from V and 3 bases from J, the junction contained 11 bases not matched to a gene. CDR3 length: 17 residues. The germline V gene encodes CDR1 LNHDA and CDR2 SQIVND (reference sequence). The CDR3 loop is CASSIWGRGLQTDTQYF. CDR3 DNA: TGTGCCAGTAGTATATGGGGTAGGGGACTACAAACAGATACGCAGTATTTT.

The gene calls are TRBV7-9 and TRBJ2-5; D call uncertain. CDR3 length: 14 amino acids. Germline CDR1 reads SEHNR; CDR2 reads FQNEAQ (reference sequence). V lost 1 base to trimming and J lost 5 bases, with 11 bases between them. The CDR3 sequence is CASSLGSGMETQYF. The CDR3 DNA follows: TGTGCCAGCAGCTTAGGCTCGGGCATGGAGACCCAGTACTTC.

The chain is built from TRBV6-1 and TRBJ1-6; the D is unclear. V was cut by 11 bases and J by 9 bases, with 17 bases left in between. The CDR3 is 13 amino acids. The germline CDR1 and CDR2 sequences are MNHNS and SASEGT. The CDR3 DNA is TGTGCCGGCACAAGCAGCGCTAGTTCACCCCTCCACTTT. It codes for CAGTSSASSPLHF.

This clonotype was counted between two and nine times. The CDR3 loop reads CASSALAGTSYEQYF. For the CDR3, the DNA is TGTGCCAGCAGTGCCCTAGCGGGGACCTCCTACGAGCAGTACTTC. The chain is built from TRBV2 and TRBJ2-7; 9 nucleotides align to TRBD2. The V segment lost 4 bases and the J segment 0 bases; nucleotides outside the gene matches: 4. The CDR3 consists of 15 residues. Germline V gives CDR1 SNHLY, CDR2 FYNNEI.

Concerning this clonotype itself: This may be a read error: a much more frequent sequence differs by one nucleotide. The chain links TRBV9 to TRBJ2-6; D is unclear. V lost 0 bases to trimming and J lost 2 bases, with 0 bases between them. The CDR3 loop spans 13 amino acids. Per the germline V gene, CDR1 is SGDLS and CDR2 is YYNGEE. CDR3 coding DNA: TGTGCCAGCAGCGTAGCTGGGGCCAACGTCCTGACTTTC. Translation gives CASSVAGANVLTF.

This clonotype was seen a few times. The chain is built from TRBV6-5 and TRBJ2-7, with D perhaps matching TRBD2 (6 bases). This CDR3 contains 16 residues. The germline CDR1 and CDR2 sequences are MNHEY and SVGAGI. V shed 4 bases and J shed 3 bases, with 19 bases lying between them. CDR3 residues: CASSLRAGTAVYEQYV. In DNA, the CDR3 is TGTGCCAGCAGTTTAAGGGCCGGGACTGCCGTCTACGAGCAGTACGTC.

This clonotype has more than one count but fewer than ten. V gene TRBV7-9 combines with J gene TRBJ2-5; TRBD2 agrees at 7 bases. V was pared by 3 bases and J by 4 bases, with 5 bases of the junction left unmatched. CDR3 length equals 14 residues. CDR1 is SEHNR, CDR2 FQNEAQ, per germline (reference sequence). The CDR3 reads CASSFPAGLETQYF. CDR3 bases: TGTGCCAGCAGCTTCCCAGCGGGGTTAGAGACCCAGTACTTC.

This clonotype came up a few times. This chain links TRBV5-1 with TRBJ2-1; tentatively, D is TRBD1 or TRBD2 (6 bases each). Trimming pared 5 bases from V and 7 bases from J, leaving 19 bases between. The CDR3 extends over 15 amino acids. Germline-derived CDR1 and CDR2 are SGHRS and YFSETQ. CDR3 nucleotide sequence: TGCGCCAGCAGTGATGGTGGGGGGCCGTCGAATGAGCAGTTCTTC. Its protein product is CASSDGGGPSNEQFF.

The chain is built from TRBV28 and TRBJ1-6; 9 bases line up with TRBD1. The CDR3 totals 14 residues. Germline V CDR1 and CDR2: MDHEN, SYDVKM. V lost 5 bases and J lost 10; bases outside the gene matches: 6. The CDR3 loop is CASSPGTGFSPLHF. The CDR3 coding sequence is TGTGCCAGCAGTCCCGGGACAGGGTTCTCACCCCTCCACTTT.

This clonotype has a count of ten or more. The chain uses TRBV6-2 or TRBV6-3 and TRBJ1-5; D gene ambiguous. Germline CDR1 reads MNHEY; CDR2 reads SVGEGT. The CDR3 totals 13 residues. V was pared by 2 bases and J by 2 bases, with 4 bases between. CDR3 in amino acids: CASSYDGNQPQHF. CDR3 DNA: TGTGCCAGCAGTTACGATGGCAATCAGCCCCAGCATTTT.

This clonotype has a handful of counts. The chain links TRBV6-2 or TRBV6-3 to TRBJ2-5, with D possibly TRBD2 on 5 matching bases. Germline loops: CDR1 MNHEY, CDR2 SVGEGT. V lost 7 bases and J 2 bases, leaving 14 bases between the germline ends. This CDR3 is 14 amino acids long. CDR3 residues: CASTQRAVQETQYF. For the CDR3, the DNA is TGTGCCAGCACCCAGAGGGCTGTACAAGAGACCCAGTACTTC.

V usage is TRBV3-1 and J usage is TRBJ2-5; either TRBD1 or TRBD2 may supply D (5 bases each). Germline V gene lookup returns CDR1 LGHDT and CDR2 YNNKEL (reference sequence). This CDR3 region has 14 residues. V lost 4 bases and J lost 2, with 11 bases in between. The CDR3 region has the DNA TGTGCCAGCAGCCCTGGGACCACACAAGAGACCCAGTACTTC. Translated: CASSPGTTQETQYF.

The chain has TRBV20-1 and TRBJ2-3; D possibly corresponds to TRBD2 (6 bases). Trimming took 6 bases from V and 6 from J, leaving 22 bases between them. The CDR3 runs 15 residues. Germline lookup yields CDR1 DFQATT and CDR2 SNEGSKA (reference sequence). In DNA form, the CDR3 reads TGCAGTGCCATAATGGGGGGTCCGATCACGGATACGCAGTATTTT. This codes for CSAIMGGPITDTQYF.

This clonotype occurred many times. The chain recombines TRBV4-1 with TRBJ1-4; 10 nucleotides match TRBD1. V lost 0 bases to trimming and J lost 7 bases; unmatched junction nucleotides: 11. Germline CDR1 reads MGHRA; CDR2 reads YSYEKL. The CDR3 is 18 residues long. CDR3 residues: CASSQERGDRGAVEKLFF. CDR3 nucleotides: TGCGCCAGCAGCCAAGAACGAGGGGACAGGGGCGCTGTTGAAAAACTGTTTTTT.

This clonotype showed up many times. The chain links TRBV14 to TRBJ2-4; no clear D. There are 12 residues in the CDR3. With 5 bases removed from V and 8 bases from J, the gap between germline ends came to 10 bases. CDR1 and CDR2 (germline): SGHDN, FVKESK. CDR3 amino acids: CASSIIPDIQYF. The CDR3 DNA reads TGTGCCAGCAGCATTATTCCGGACATTCAGTACTTC.

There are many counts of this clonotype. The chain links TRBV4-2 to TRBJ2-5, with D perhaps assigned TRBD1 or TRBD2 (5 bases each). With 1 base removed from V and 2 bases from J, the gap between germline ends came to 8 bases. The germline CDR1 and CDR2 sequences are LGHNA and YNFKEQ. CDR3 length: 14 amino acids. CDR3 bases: TGTGCCAGCAGCCAAGGGGACCCTCAAGAGACCCAGTACTTC. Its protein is CASSQGDPQETQYF.

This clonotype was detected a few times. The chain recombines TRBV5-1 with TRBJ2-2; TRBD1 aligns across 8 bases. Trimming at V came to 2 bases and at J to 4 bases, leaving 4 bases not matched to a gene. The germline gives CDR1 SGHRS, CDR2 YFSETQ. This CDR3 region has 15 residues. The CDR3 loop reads CASSFRGPGTGELFF. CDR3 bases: TGCGCCAGCAGCTTCAGGGGGCCGGGCACCGGGGAGCTGTTTTTT.